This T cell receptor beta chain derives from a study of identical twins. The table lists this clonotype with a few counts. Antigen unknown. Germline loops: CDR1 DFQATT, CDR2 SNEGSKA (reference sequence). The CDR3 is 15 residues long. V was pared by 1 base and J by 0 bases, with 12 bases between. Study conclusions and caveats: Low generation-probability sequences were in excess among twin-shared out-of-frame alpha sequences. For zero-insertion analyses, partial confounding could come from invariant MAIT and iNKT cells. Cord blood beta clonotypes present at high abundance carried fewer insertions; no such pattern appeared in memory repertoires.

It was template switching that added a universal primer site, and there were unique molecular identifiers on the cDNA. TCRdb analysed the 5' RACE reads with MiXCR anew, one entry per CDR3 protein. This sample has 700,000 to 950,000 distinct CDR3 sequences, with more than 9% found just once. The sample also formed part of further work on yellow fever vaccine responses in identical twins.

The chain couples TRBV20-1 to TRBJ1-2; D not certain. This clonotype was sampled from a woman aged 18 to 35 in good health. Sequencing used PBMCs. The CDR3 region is CSARGNIYSNYGYTF. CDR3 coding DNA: TGCAGTGCTAGAGGCAACATCTACTCTAACTATGGCTACACCTTC.